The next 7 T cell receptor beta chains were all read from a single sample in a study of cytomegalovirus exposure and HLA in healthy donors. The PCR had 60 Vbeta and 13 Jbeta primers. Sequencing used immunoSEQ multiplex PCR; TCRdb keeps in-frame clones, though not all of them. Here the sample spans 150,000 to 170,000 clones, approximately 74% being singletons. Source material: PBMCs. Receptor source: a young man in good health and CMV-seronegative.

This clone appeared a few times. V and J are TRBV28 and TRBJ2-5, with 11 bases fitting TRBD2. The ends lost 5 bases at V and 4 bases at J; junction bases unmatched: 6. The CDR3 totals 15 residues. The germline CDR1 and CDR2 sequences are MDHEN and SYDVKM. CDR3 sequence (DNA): TGTGCCAGCAGTCCCCTTAGCGGGGGGGTAGAGACCCAGTACTTC. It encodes CASSPLSGGVETQYF.

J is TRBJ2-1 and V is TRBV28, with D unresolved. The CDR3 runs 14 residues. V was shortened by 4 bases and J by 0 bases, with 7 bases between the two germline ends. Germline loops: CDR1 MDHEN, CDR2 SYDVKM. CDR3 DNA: TGTGCCAGCAGTTATTCGGGCTCCTACAATGAGCAGTTCTTC. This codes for CASSYSGSYNEQFF.

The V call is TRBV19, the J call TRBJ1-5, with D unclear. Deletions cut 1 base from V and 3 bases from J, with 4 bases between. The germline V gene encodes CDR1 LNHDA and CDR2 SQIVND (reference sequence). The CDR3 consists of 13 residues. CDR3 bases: TGTGCCAGTAGTATAGCTAACAATCAGCCCCAGCATTTT. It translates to CASSIANNQPQHF.

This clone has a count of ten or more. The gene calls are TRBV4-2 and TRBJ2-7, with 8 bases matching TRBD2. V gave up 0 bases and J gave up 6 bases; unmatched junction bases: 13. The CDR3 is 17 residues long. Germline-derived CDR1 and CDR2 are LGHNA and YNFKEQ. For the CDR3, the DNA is TGTGCCAGCAGCCAAGAAGGGTCGGGGGGGATGCCTAGCGAGCAGTACTTC. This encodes CASSQEGSGGMPSEQYF.

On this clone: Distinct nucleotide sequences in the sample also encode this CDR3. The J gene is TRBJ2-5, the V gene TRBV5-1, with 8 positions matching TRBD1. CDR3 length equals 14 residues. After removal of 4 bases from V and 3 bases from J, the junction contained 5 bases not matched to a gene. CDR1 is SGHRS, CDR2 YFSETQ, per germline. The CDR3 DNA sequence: TGCGCCAGCAGCACCAAGGACAGGGAAGAGACCCAGTACTTC. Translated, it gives CASSTKDREETQYF.

The CDR3 is CASSTRDRDSPLHF. For the CDR3, the DNA is TGTGCCAGCAGTACCCGGGACAGGGACTCACCCCTCCACTTT. This rearrangement joins TRBV6-1 to TRBJ1-6; 9 bases fit TRBD1. The ends lost 5 bases at V and 10 bases at J; junction bases unmatched: 6. Germline V gene sequence: CDR1 MNHNS, CDR2 SASEGT. The CDR3 totals 14 residues.

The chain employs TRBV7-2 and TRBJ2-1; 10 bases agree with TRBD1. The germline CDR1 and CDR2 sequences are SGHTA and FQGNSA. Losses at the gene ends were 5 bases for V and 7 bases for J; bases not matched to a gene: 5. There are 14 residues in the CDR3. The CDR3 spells CASSPDRGRNEQFF. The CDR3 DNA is TGTGCCAGCAGCCCTGACAGGGGGCGGAATGAGCAGTTCTTC.